This is a list of T cell receptor beta chains from one sample in a study of cytomegalovirus exposure and HLA in healthy donors. The data were produced by immunoSEQ multiplex PCR, yet TCRdb's version contains in-frame clones alone and is incomplete. The profile shows 200,000 to 250,000 clones, approximately 68% of them singletons. The material sequenced was PBMCs. The receptors stem from a woman in her twenties or thirties in good health and CMV-seronegative. The CDR3 runs from the conserved cysteine through the conserved F or W. A D gene is named only where the DNA matches it firmly. Not all rows give a size; the values are once, few, many and, for expanded clones, a class.

J | V | size | D | DNA | CDR3
TRBJ2-3 | TRBV11-1 | - | - | TGTGCCAGCAGCTTAAGCGTCGGTAAAGGAGATACGCAGTATTTT | CASSLSVGKGDTQYF
TRBJ2-7 | TRBV10-3 | once | TRBD2 | TGTGCCATCAGTGGGCGGGAGGGACCCCAGTACTTC | CAISGREGPQYF
TRBJ1-5 | TRBV6-1 | - | - | TGTGCCAGCAGCCCTTCAGGGGACAATCAGCCCCAGCATTTT | CASSPSGDNQPQHF
TRBJ2-7 | TRBV5-4 | - | - | TGTGCCAGCAGCTCGGACGAGCAGGGACAGTACTTC | CASSSDEQGQYF
TRBJ2-2 | TRBV27 | - | TRBD2 | TGTGCCAGCAGTTTAAGGCTAGCGGGAAGGATCGGGGAGCTGTTTTTT | CASSLRLAGRIGELFF
TRBJ2-7 | TRBV2 | few | - | TGTGCCAGCAGACCACAGGGCGCGTACGAGCAGTACTTC | CASRPQGAYEQYF
TRBJ1-1 | TRBV7-9 | - | - | TGTGCCAGCAGCTTAGTCGGGGGGGCGGGTACTGAAGCTTTCTTT | CASSLVGGAGTEAFF
TRBJ2-7 | TRBV11-2 | medium-sized | TRBD2 | TGTGCCAGCAGCTGGAGAGCGGGACTCTCCTACGAGCAGTACTTC | CASSWRAGLSYEQYF
TRBJ1-1 | TRBV6-5 | - | TRBD1 | TGTGCCAGCAATAGGGGGCAAAACACTGAAGCTTTCTTT | CASNRGQNTEAFF
TRBJ2-2 | TRBV19 | - | - | TGTGCCAGTAGTATATCCAGGGGGGTTCGAACCGGGGAGCTGTTTTTT | CASSISRGVRTGELFF
TRBJ1-2 | TRBV2 | - | - | TGTGCCAGCAGAGCGGACGGTATAACCTACACCTTC | CASRADGITYTF
TRBJ2-3 | TRBV6-5 | - | - | TGTGCCAGCAGTTACTCGGGCGGCACAGATACGCAGTATTTT | CASSYSGGTDTQYF
TRBJ1-4 | TRBV14 | - | - | TGTGCCAGCAGCCAAGTAGGACAGTCAACTAATGAAAAACTGTTTTTT | CASSQVGQSTNEKLFF
TRBJ1-2 | TRBV5-1 | few | TRBD1 | TGCGCCAGCAGCTTACCCGGGACAGGGAGTGGATTAGTCTATGGCTACACCTTC | CASSLPGTGSGLVYGYTF
TRBJ1-2 | TRBV7-9 | - | TRBD1 | TGTGCCAGCAGCTCGGGGGACAGGGGGCTTGGCTACACCTTC | CASSSGDRGLGYTF
TRBJ2-6 | TRBV6-1 | once | - | TGTGCCAGCAGTCGGACAGCCTCTGGGGCCAACGTCCTGACTTTC | CASSRTASGANVLTF
TRBJ1-1 | TRBV6-5 | - | - | TGTGCCAGCGTATCCGGGGTAATGGGCACTGAAGCTTTCTTT | CASVSGVMGTEAFF
TRBJ1-5 | TRBV6-1 | - | - | TGTGCCAGCACCTCCCCTGAGGGAGGGAATCAGCCCCAGCATTTT | CASTSPEGGNQPQHF
TRBJ2-5 | TRBV29-1 | - | - | TGCAGCGTTGAAGGCGCTCACTTGTACCAAGAGACCCAGTACTTC | CSVEGAHLYQETQYF
TRBJ2-1 | TRBV6-6 | - | - | TGTGCCAGCAGTCCCCCAGGGACCTACAATGAGCAGTTCTTC | CASSPPGTYNEQFF
TRBJ2-1 | TRBV18 | - | TRBD2 | TGTGCCAGCTCCCCACCTAGCGGGGAAAGCTCCTACAATGAGCAGTTCTTC | CASSPPSGESSYNEQFF
TRBJ1-5 | TRBV27 | - | TRBD1 | TGTGCCAGCAGTTTATTCTCCCCTTCGACAGGGACAGATCAGCCCCAGCATTTT | CASSLFSPSTGTDQPQHF
TRBJ2-3 | TRBV10-3 | - | TRBD2 | TGTGCCATCAGTGAGTCTTCGGGGGGGCCTCTTTCTACCACAGATACGCAGTATTTT | CAISESSGGPLSTTDTQYF
TRBJ1-2 | TRBV29-1 | - | TRBD1 | TGCAGCGCTACTACAGGGGATGGCTACACCTTC | CSATTGDGYTF
TRBJ1-2 | TRBV4-2 | - | - | TGTGCCAGCACCCCAGGGGAAGGCTATGGCTACACCTTC | CASTPGEGYGYTF
TRBJ2-7 | TRBV19 | - | TRBD1 | TGTGCCAGTAGTATGAATGGCAGACAGGGAAACTCCTACGAGCAGTACTTC | CASSMNGRQGNSYEQYF
TRBJ1-1 | TRBV30 | few | - | TGTGCCTGGAGTCGAGGGGCAGGGGTGGCTGAAGCTTTCTTT | CAWSRGAGVAEAFF
TRBJ1-3 | TRBV6-5 | - | TRBD1 | TGTGCCAGCAGCCCGGGACAGGTCAAAGGAAACACCATATATTTT | CASSPGQVKGNTIYF
TRBJ1-3 | TRBV7-9 | - | - | TGTGCCAGCAGCTTAGTGACAAACTCTGGAAACACCATATATTTT | CASSLVTNSGNTIYF
TRBJ1-1 | TRBV29-1 | - | - | TGCAGCGCCTCTTACGCGGACACTGAAGCTTTCTTT | CSASYADTEAFF
TRBJ1-4 | TRBV30 | - | - | TGTGCCTGGAGTGTAGTTAGGACACGCGATCTGACAATATCGGGCCGGAGCCATGAAAAACTGTTTTTT | CAWSVVRTRDLTISGRSHEKLFF
TRBJ1-2 | TRBV5-1 | few | TRBD1 | TGCGCCAGCAGTAGGGCAGGGGGCAGGAATGGCTACACCTTC | CASSRAGGRNGYTF
TRBJ1-5 | TRBV10-3 | few | - | TGTGCCATCAGTGACAGGGAAGAACAGCCCCAGCATTTT | CAISDREEQPQHF
TRBJ2-3 | TRBV5-1 | - | TRBD2 | TGCGCCAGCATTCAAGGGGAGGGACTAACAGATACGCAGTATTTT | CASIQGEGLTDTQYF
TRBJ1-4 | TRBV7-9 | - | - | TGTTCCAGCAGCCCACCTAGTTCGACTAATGAAAAACTGTTTTTT | CSSSPPSSTNEKLFF
TRBJ2-3 | TRBV9 | - | TRBD1 | TGTGCCAGCAGCGTAGAGGGACAGGGCACAGATACGCAGTATTTT | CASSVEGQGTDTQYF
TRBJ1-4 | TRBV2 | - | - | TGTGCCAGCAGTGGCGCTGCTTATGAAAAACTGTTTTTT | CASSGAAYEKLFF
TRBJ1-6 | TRBV21-1 | - | - | TGTGCCAGCAGCAAGGGGAGCAGACAGGGGAATAATTCACCCCTCCACTTT | CASSKGSRQGNNSPLHF
TRBJ1-2 | TRBV6-1 | - | TRBD1 | TGTGCCAGCAGTCGTCGGGACAGGGCCTATGGCTACACCTTC | CASSRRDRAYGYTF
TRBJ2-7 | TRBV6-6 | few | TRBD1 | TGTGCCAGCAGTTACTCGAAACAGGGGGCCTACGAGCAGTACTTC | CASSYSKQGAYEQYF
TRBJ2-3 | TRBV2 | - | TRBD2 | TGTGCCAGCAGTGACGGACTAGCGGAAAGCACAGATACGCAGTATTTT | CASSDGLAESTDTQYF
TRBJ1-1 | TRBV6-5 | few | - | TGTGCCAGCAGTTACTCTGGTGGGCCGAACACTGAAGCTTTCTTT | CASSYSGGPNTEAFF
TRBJ2-2 | TRBV7-9 | - | TRBD2 | TGTGCCAGCACCCTTCTGAAAGGAGCGGGAGGGCCGAACACCGGGGAGCTGTTTTTT | CASTLLKGAGGPNTGELFF
TRBJ2-7 | TRBV6-5 | - | - | TGTGCCAGCAGGATAACAGGGAACGAGCAGTACTTC | CASRITGNEQYF
TRBJ1-1 | TRBV7-8 | - | TRBD1 | TGTGCCAGCAGCTTCCGGGGGACAGGGGGGACTGAAGCTTTCTTT | CASSFRGTGGTEAFF
TRBJ1-1 | TRBV7-2 | - | - | TGTGCCAGCAGCTTAGACGGGTGGAACACTGAAGCTTTCTTT | CASSLDGWNTEAFF
TRBJ2-1 | TRBV5-6 | - | - | TGTGCCAGCAGCTTGGGAGGGCCGTTGAATGAGCAGTTCTTC | CASSLGGPLNEQFF
TRBJ1-5 | TRBV4-1 | - | - | TGCGCCAGCAGCCAAAATTCCCAGAATCAGCCCCAGCATTTT | CASSQNSQNQPQHF
TRBJ2-1 | TRBV6-6 | few | - | TGTGCCAGCAGGCGAGAAGGGGGATCCTACAATGAGCAGTTCTTC | CASRREGGSYNEQFF
TRBJ1-1 | TRBV9 | - | TRBD1 | TGTGCCAGCAGCCCAAGGACAGGGCAGTGGACTGAAGCTTTCTTT | CASSPRTGQWTEAFF
TRBJ2-1 | TRBV29-1 | - | - | TGCAGCGTTAGACAGGTTTCGGATTTAGAGCAGTTCTTC | CSVRQVSDLEQFF
TRBJ1-1 | TRBV7-9 | - | - | TGTGCCAGCAGCTTAGGGCAGAACACTGAAGCTTTCTTT | CASSLGQNTEAFF
TRBJ1-5 | TRBV27 | - | - | TGTGCCAGCAGTTTTCAAAATCAGCCCCAGCATTTT | CASSFQNQPQHF
TRBJ1-1 | TRBV27 | - | - | TGTGCCAGCAGTTTTTTCAGGAACACTGAAGCTTTCTTT | CASSFFRNTEAFF
TRBJ2-7 | TRBV6-1 | - | - | TGTGCCAGCAGGATAACAGGGAACGAGCAGTACTTC | CASRITGNEQYF
TRBJ2-2 | TRBV29-1 | - | - | TGCAGCGTTTCGAAGGAGATCGACACCGGGGAGCTGTTTTTT | CSVSKEIDTGELFF
TRBJ2-5 | TRBV5-1 | - | - | TGCGCCAGCAGCTTACAGGGTGGGGAGACCCAGTACTTC | CASSLQGGETQYF